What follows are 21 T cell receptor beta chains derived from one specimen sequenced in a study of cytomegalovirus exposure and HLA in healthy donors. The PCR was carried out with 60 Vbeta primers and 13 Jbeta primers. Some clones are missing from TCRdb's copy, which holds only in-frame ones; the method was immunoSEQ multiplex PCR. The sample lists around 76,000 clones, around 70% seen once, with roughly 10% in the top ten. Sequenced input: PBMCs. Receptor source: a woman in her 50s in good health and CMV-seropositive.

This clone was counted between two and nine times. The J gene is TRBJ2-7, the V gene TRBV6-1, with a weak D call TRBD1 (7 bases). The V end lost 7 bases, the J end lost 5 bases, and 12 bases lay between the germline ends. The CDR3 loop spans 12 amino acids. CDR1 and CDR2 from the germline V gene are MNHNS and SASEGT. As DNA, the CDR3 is TGTGCCAGCACTCCAGGGGGGAACGAGCAGTACTTC. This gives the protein CASTPGGNEQYF.

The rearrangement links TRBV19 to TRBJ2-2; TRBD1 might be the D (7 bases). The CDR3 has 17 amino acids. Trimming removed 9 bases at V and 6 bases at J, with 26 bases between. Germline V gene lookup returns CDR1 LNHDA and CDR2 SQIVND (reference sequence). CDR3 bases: TGTGCCAGCACGACAGGGACTTTGGTCCTTTTGCCCGGGGAGCTGTTTTTT. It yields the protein CASTTGTLVLLPGELFF.

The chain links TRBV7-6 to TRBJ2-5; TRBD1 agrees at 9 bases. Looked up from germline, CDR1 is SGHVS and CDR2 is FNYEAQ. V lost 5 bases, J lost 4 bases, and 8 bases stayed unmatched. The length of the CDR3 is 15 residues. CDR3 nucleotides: TGTGCCAGCAGCCCGACTACAGGGGGCAGAGAGACCCAGTACTTC. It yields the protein CASSPTTGGRETQYF.

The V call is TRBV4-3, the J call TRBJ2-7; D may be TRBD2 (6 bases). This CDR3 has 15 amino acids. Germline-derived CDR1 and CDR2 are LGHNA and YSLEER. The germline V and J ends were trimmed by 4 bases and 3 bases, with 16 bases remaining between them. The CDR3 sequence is CASSPTRGSNYEQYF. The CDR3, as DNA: TGCGCCAGCAGCCCGACCCGGGGGTCGAACTACGAGCAGTACTTC.

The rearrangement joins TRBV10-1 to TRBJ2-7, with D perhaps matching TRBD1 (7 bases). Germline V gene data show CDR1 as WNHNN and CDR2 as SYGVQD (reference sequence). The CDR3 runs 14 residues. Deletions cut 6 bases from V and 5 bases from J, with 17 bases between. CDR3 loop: CASSTAGQPNEQYF. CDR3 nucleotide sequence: TGCGCCAGCAGCACGGCGGGACAGCCGAACGAGCAGTACTTC.

CDR3 residues: CASSQMLGRGMDYGYTF. CDR3 DNA: TGCGCCAGCAGCCAAATGTTAGGGAGAGGGATGGACTATGGCTACACCTTC. The chain recombines TRBV4-3 with TRBJ1-2; D unresolved. V gave up 2 bases and J gave up 3 bases, with 19 bases separating them. CDR3 length: 17 amino acids. Per the germline V gene, CDR1 is LGHNA and CDR2 is YSLEER.

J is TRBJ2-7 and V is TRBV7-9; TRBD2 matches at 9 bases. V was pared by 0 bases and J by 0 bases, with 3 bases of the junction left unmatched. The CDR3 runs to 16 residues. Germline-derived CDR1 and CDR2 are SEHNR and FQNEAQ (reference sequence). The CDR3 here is CASSLALAGISYEQYF. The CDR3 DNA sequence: TGTGCCAGCAGCTTAGCGCTAGCGGGGATCTCCTACGAGCAGTACTTC.

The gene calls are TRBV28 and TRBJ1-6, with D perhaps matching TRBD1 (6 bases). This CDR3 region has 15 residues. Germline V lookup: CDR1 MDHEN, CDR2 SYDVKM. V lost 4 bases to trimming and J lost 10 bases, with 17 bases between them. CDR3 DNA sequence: TGTGCCAGCAGTTCCCTCGGCGGGGGCGGGTCACCCCTCCACTTT. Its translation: CASSSLGGGGSPLHF.

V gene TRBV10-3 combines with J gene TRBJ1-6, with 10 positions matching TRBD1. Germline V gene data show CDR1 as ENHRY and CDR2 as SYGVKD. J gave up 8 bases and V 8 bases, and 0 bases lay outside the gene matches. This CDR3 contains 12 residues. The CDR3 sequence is CAIGQGDSPLHF. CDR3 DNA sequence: TGTGCCATCGGACAGGGGGATTCACCCCTCCACTTT.

The CDR3 loop reads CASSQDNEQYF. The CDR3, as DNA: TGTGCCAGCAGCCAAGATAACGAGCAGTACTTC. V usage is TRBV4-2 and J usage is TRBJ2-7; D not resolved. In germline, CDR1 is LGHNA, CDR2 YNFKEQ. Deletions cut 0 bases from V and 5 bases from J, with 2 bases between. The CDR3 length is 11 residues.

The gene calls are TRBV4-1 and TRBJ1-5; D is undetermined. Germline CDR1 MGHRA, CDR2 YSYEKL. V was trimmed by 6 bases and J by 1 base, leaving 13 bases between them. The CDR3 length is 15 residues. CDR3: CASRPERGSNQPQHF. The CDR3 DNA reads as TGCGCCAGCAGACCAGAGAGAGGGAGCAATCAGCCCCAGCATTTT.

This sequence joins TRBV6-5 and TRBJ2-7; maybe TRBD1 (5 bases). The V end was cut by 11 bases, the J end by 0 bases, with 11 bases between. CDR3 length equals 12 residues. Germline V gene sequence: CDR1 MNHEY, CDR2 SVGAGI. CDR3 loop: CAAADSSYEQYF. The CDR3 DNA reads TGTGCCGCCGCTGACAGCTCCTACGAGCAGTACTTC.

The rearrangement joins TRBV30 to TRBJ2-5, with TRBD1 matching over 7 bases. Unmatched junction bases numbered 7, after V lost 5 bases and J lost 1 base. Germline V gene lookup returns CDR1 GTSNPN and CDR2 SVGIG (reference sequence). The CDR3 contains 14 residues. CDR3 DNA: TGTGCCTGGTCTAAGGGGGCGATCCAAGAGACCCAGTACTTC. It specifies CAWSKGAIQETQYF.

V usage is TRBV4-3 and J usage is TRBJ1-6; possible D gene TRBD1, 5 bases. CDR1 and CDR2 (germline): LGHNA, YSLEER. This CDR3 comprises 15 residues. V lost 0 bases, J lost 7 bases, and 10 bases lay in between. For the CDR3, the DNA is TGCGCCAGCAGCCAAGACAGGGTAACCAATTCACCCCTCCACTTT. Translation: CASSQDRVTNSPLHF.

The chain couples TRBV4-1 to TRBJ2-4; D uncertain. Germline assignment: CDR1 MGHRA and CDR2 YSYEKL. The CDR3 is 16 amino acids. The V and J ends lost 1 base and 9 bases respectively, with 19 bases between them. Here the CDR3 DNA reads TGCGCCAGCAGCCAAGGGGCAACAGATATTTTGAGCATTCAGTACTTC. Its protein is CASSQGATDILSIQYF.

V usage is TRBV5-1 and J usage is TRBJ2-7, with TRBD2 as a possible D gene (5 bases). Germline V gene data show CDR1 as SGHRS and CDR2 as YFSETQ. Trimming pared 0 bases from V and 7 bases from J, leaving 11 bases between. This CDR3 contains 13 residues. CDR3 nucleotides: TGCGCCAGCAGCTTGGTAGATTCGGGGGAGCAGTACTTC. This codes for CASSLVDSGEQYF.

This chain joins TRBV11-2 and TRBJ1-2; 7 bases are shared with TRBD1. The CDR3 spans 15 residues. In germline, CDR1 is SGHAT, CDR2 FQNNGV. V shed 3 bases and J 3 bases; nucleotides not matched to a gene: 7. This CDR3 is CASSLTTGYHYGYTF. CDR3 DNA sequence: TGTGCCAGCAGCTTGACGACAGGGTACCACTATGGCTACACCTTC.

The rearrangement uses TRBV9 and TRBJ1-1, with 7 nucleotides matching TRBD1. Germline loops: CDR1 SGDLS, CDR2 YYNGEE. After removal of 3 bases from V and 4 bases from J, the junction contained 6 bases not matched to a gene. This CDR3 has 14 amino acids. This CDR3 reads CASSDRGGSTEAFF. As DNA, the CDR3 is TGTGCCAGCAGCGACAGGGGAGGCAGCACTGAAGCTTTCTTT.

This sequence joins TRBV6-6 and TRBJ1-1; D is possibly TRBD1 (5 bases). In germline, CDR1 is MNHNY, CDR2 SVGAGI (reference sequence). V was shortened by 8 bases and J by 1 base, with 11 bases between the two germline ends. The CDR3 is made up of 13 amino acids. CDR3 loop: CASSSGKNTEAFF. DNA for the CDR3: TGTGCCAGCTCATCAGGGAAGAACACTGAAGCTTTCTTT.

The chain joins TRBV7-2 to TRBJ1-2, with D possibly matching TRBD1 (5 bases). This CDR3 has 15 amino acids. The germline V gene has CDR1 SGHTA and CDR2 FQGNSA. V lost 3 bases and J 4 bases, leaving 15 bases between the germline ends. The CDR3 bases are TGTGCCAGCAGCTTGGGGACTGACAGACCCTATGGCTACACCTTC. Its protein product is CASSLGTDRPYGYTF.

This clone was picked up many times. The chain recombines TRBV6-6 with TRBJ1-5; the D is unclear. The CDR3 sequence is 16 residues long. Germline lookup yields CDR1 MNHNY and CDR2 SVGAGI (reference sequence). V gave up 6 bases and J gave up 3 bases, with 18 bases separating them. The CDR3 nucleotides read TGTGCCAGCAGCCCATCCGAGCGGCCCTCCAATCAGCCCCAGCATTTT. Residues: CASSPSERPSNQPQHF.